The 29 T cell receptor beta chains given below trace back to one sample, sequenced in a study of T-cell memory formation after mild COVID-19. MiXCR, applied by TCRdb to the 5' RACE reads, yields one record per CDR3 protein. The sample holds 65,000 to 90,000 distinct CDR3 sequences, more than 11% seen once. The specimen sequenced was PBMCs or a T cell subset sorted from them (not recorded which). Receptors originate from an adult woman who had mild COVID-19 (a few samples of this study predate the infection). Cell type and time point are not known.

This clonotype showed up just a few times. This chain connects TRBV12-3 or TRBV12-4 to TRBJ2-3; TRBD1 might be the D (5 bases). V was trimmed by 5 bases and J by 7 bases, leaving 19 bases between them. This CDR3 is built from 15 residues. The CDR3 loop reads CASSAPGLTGYTQYF. The CDR3 bases are TGTGCCAGCAGTGCCCCAGGGCTCACCGGATATACGCAGTATTTT.

The chain combines TRBV4-1 with TRBJ2-3; 7 bases agree with TRBD2. Trimming took 2 bases from V and 7 from J; bases not matched to a gene: 6. From germline, CDR1 is MGHRA and CDR2 YSYEKL. The CDR3 spans 14 residues. The CDR3 nucleotides are TGCGCCAGCAGCCAAACGGGGGGAGGCCATACGCAGTATTTT. Encoded protein: CASSQTGGGHTQYF.

The V and J genes are TRBV7-9 and TRBJ2-2; TRBD2 matches at 8 bases. This CDR3 comprises 15 residues. Germline V lookup: CDR1 SEHNR, CDR2 FQNEAQ (reference sequence). The V and J ends lost 4 bases and 4 bases, in that order; junction bases with no gene match: 5. The chain's CDR3 is CASSSAGVGTGELFF. The CDR3 DNA sequence: TGTGCCAGCAGCTCAGCGGGAGTAGGCACCGGGGAGCTGTTTTTT.

This chain joins TRBV7-3 and TRBJ2-5, with TRBD1 matching over 7 bases. The CDR3 covers 15 residues. Germline CDR1 reads SGHTA; CDR2 reads FQGTGA. V shed 2 bases, J shed 5 bases, and the junction held 8 bases outside the gene matches. The CDR3 protein is CASSLLAGGVETQYF. The CDR3 region has the DNA TGTGCCAGCAGCTTACTGGCAGGGGGTGTTGAGACCCAGTACTTC.

This clonotype was seen more than once but under ten times. V gene TRBV7-6 combines with J gene TRBJ2-3; no clear D gene. CDR3 length equals 16 residues. The germline CDR1 and CDR2 sequences are SGHVS and FNYEAQ. V lost 1 base, J lost 2 bases, and 13 bases lay in between. The CDR3 is CASSLESSLFTDTQYF. The CDR3 DNA is TGTGCCAGCAGCTTAGAGAGTAGCCTATTCACAGATACGCAGTATTTT.

There are a few counts of this clonotype. The chain is built from TRBV20-1 and TRBJ2-7, with 9 bases identical to TRBD1. The CDR3 contains 16 residues. The V segment lost 0 bases and the J segment 3 bases; nucleotides outside the gene matches: 9. Germline V gene sequence: CDR1 DFQATT, CDR2 SNEGSKA (reference sequence). The CDR3 protein is CSARDPQGALDYEQYF. DNA of the CDR3: TGCAGTGCTAGAGACCCACAGGGGGCTTTGGACTACGAGCAGTACTTC.

This clonotype has a count of ten or more. The rearrangement joins TRBV6-5 to TRBJ1-1; D is possibly TRBD1 (5 bases). The germline gives CDR1 MNHEY, CDR2 SVGAGI. V lost 2 bases and J lost 10, with 20 bases in between. The CDR3 has 15 amino acids. The CDR3 is CASSYAAGRFFGAFF. As DNA, the CDR3 is TGTGCCAGCAGTTACGCGGCAGGGCGGTTCTTTGGAGCTTTCTTT.

This clonotype appeared many times. This sequence joins TRBV3-1 and TRBJ2-1, with 8 bases fitting TRBD1. The junction had 6 bases not matched to a gene; V was cut back by 4 bases and J by 1 base. This CDR3 has 16 residues. The germline gives CDR1 LGHDT, CDR2 YNNKEL (reference sequence). The CDR3 nucleotides are TGTGCCAGCAGCCTCGGGACAGGAGTATCCTACAATGAGCAGTTCTTC. Its translation: CASSLGTGVSYNEQFF.

The V call is TRBV3-1, the J call TRBJ2-3; 7 bases are shared with TRBD2. Germline values: CDR1 LGHDT, CDR2 YNNKEL (reference sequence). This CDR3 contains 15 residues. V was pared by 5 bases and J by 3 bases, with 8 bases of the junction left unmatched. CDR3 DNA sequence: TGTGCCAGCAGCGATTACGGCGGGGGAACAGATACGCAGTATTTT. Translation: CASSDYGGGTDTQYF.

The rearrangement joins TRBV6-6 to TRBJ1-1, with D perhaps TRBD1 (5 bases). Germline assignment: CDR1 MNHNY and CDR2 SVGAGI (reference sequence). The ends were cut back, 8 bases at V and 2 bases at J, with 15 bases in the middle. The CDR3 spans 14 residues. The CDR3 here is CASLMRGANTEAFF. In DNA form, the CDR3 reads TGTGCCAGCCTTATGAGGGGAGCAAACACTGAAGCTTTCTTT.

The chain links TRBV6-2 or TRBV6-3 to TRBJ2-1; 12 positions match TRBD2. Germline V gives CDR1 MNHEY, CDR2 SVGEGT. The CDR3 length is 15 residues. The V and J ends lost 8 bases and 8 bases, in that order; junction bases with no gene match: 10. The CDR3 loop is CASCASGRAWDEQFF. DNA of the CDR3: TGTGCCAGCTGCGCTAGCGGGAGGGCCTGGGATGAGCAGTTCTTC.

V and J are TRBV5-1 and TRBJ1-3; no firm D call. The germline CDR1 and CDR2 sequences are SGHRS and YFSETQ. The V gene lost 0 bases and the J gene lost 0 bases, with 4 bases spanning the gap. CDR3 length equals 14 residues. The chain's CDR3 is CASSLDGSGNTIYF. CDR3 in DNA: TGCGCCAGCAGCTTGGACGGCTCTGGAAACACCATATATTTT.

Notes on this clonotype: Sequence at one end of the junction differs from germline and may be a read error. The chain carries TRBV5-1 and TRBJ2-3; D is ambiguous. The germline CDR1 and CDR2 sequences are SGHRS and YFSETQ. This CDR3 has 14 amino acids. DNA for the CDR3: TGCGCCAGCAGTTTGGGGTCCTACCCCGATACGCAGTATTTT. As protein: CASSLGSYPDTQYF.

This clonotype has more than one count but fewer than ten. V gene TRBV7-8 combines with J gene TRBJ2-5; 8 nucleotides match TRBD1. The ends lost 3 bases at V and 5 bases at J; junction bases unmatched: 11. The CDR3 has 16 amino acids. Germline V gene sequence: CDR1 SGHVS, CDR2 FQNEAQ. CDR3 sequence reads: CASSLEVFRGLETQYF. CDR3 nucleotide sequence: TGTGCCAGCAGCTTGGAGGTGTTCAGGGGGCTCGAGACCCAGTACTTC.

The chain links TRBV5-6 to TRBJ2-5; 7 positions match TRBD1. The CDR3 covers 15 residues. Germline assignment: CDR1 SGHDT and CDR2 YYEEEE. V gave up 5 bases and J gave up 5 bases; unmatched junction bases: 12. CDR3 amino acids: CASRPTTGEGETQYF. The CDR3, as DNA: TGTGCCAGCAGACCAACAACAGGGGAAGGGGAGACCCAGTACTTC.

This chain connects TRBV15 to TRBJ2-7, with D unclear. Trimming cost V 4 bases and J 4 bases, with 11 bases left between them. This CDR3 has 13 residues. CDR1 is LNHNV and CDR2 is YYDKDF in the germline V gene (reference sequence). The CDR3 sequence is CATSTSLKYEQYF. CDR3 coding DNA: TGTGCCACCAGCACCAGCCTTAAGTACGAGCAGTACTTC.

This clonotype was recorded many times. This rearrangement joins TRBV5-1 to TRBJ2-7; D is possibly TRBD2 (7 bases). The V gene's germline CDR1 is SGHRS and CDR2 YFSETQ. This CDR3 has 16 amino acids. The V end lost 3 bases, the J end lost 3 bases, and 19 bases lay between the germline ends. DNA of the CDR3: TGCGCCAGCAGCTCCCCTACAGGGAGGGGGTTCTACGAGCAGTACTTC. Its protein is CASSSPTGRGFYEQYF.

This clonotype was recorded a few times. This chain joins TRBV3-1 and TRBJ2-7, with 7 bases that match TRBD1. The germline V gene encodes CDR1 LGHDT and CDR2 YNNKEL (reference sequence). After removal of 0 bases from V and 0 bases from J, the junction contained 5 bases not matched to a gene. This CDR3 is built from 16 residues. CDR3 sequence: CASSQEWTGHSYEQYF. CDR3 in DNA: TGTGCCAGCAGCCAAGAATGGACAGGTCACTCCTACGAGCAGTACTTC.

This chain uses TRBV20-1 with TRBJ1-2; D is unresolved. Trimming pared 1 base from V and 9 bases from J, leaving 24 bases between. This CDR3 spans 16 amino acids. The germline gives CDR1 DFQATT, CDR2 SNEGSKA (reference sequence). CDR3 in DNA: TGCAGTGCTAGAGTGGGTGGCGAGGTTCACTATCCGAGCTACACCTTC. Residues: CSARVGGEVHYPSYTF.

In this sample, this clonotype turned up a few times. The chain employs TRBV27 and TRBJ2-5; D remains ambiguous. The V and J ends lost 5 bases and 1 base respectively, with 20 bases between them. Germline V gives CDR1 MNHEY, CDR2 SMNVEV (reference sequence). CDR3 size: 17 residues. CDR3 coding DNA: TGTGCCAGCAGTCAAACCCACGGAAGCCTAATCCAAGAGACCCAGTACTTC. Its protein is CASSQTHGSLIQETQYF.

V gene TRBV4-1 combines with J gene TRBJ1-2; no clear D gene. Trimming left V 0 bases short and J 4 bases short, with 12 bases between. The CDR3 is 15 residues long. Germline V CDR1 and CDR2: MGHRA, YSYEKL. CDR3 DNA: TGCGCCAGCAGCCAAGAACGGGAGGGCGCCTATGGCTACACCTTC. Its protein is CASSQEREGAYGYTF.

V is TRBV7-9 and J is TRBJ1-5; 8 nucleotides match TRBD1. The V gene end was trimmed by 4 bases and the J gene end by 5 bases; junction bases not matched to a gene: 10. The CDR3 consists of 16 residues. Germline V gene sequence: CDR1 SEHNR, CDR2 FQNEAQ (reference sequence). Here the CDR3 reads CASSSDLDRADQPQHF. Written as DNA, the CDR3 is TGTGCCAGCAGCTCCGACCTGGACAGGGCGGATCAGCCCCAGCATTTT.

This chain uses TRBV6-1 with TRBJ2-7; tentative D call: TRBD1 (5 bases). This CDR3 region has 16 residues. Germline V gives CDR1 MNHNS, CDR2 SASEGT. V was trimmed by 0 bases and J by 7 bases, leaving 19 bases between them. CDR3 sequence: CASSEARQGPLREQYF. The CDR3, as DNA: TGTGCCAGCAGTGAAGCCCGGCAGGGCCCTCTGAGGGAGCAGTACTTC.

This clonotype was observed many times. The chain joins TRBV5-1 to TRBJ2-3; TRBD2 matches at 8 bases. The CDR3 length is 17 residues. The germline V gene encodes CDR1 SGHRS and CDR2 YFSETQ. V lost 3 bases and J lost 2; bases outside the gene matches: 11. CDR3 in DNA: TGCGCCAGCAGCTGGGATCCGGGACTAGGCGTCACAGATACGCAGTATTTT. It encodes CASSWDPGLGVTDTQYF.

This rearrangement joins TRBV29-1 to TRBJ2-3, with 7 nucleotides matching TRBD2. This CDR3 region has 21 residues. Germline loops: CDR1 SQVTM, CDR2 ANQGSEA. V was pared by 1 base and J by 2 bases, with 24 bases of the junction left unmatched. CDR3 region: CSVEGETGPIGSGASTDTQYF. The CDR3, as DNA: TGCAGCGTTGAAGGGGAAACAGGACCGATCGGCAGCGGGGCGTCCACAGATACGCAGTATTTT.

The J gene is TRBJ2-7, the V gene TRBV27, with TRBD1 as a possible D gene (6 bases). This CDR3 is built from 14 residues. Germline V gene sequence: CDR1 MNHEY, CDR2 SMNVEV (reference sequence). V gave up 10 bases and J gave up 3 bases, with 19 bases separating them. CDR3 sequence reads: CATRPSDSYYEQYF. The DNA of the CDR3 is TGTGCCACCCGACCCTCGGACAGCTACTACGAGCAGTACTTC.

The chain has TRBV7-2 and TRBJ2-3; 13 bases are a match to TRBD2. After removal of 3 bases from V and 5 bases from J, the junction contained 8 bases not matched to a gene. Germline values: CDR1 SGHTA, CDR2 FQGNSA. This CDR3 spans 17 amino acids. The CDR3 sequence is CASSFPGLAGVGDTQYF. CDR3 sequence (DNA): TGTGCCAGCAGCTTCCCCGGACTAGCGGGAGTGGGAGATACGCAGTATTTT. The full variable domain, its missing parts supplied by reference TRBV7-2 and TRBJ2-3, is GAGVSQSPSNKVTEKGKDVELRCDPISGHTALYWYRQSLGQGLEFLIYFQGNSAPDKSGLPSDRFSAERTGGSVSTLTIQRTQQEDSAVYLCASSFPGLAGVGDTQYFGPGTRLTVL.

By its share, this clonotype is medium-sized. The V call is TRBV29-1, the J call TRBJ2-1; D is perhaps TRBD2 (6 bases). Germline-derived CDR1 and CDR2 are SQVTM and ANQGSEA. This CDR3 region has 10 residues. Trimming took 5 bases from V and 7 from J, leaving 6 bases between them. The DNA for the CDR3 is TGCAGCGTTCGGGGGAATGAGCAGTTCTTC. Its protein is CSVRGNEQFF.

The chain carries TRBV7-9 and TRBJ2-7; 8 nucleotides line up with TRBD1. This CDR3 has 15 amino acids. J gave up 6 bases and V 4 bases, and 11 bases lay outside the gene matches. CDR1 SEHNR and CDR2 FQNEAQ come from the germline V gene (reference sequence). CDR3 nucleotide sequence: TGTGCCAGCAGCTCACGACAGGGGAGAGGTTCCGAGCAGTACTTC. It encodes CASSSRQGRGSEQYF.